Presented here are 12 T cell receptor beta chains from one specimen sequenced in a study of blood T cell repertoires in COVID-19. Libraries were prepared by immunoSEQ multiplex PCR; TCRdb keeps only in-frame clonotypes and omits some of them. The profile shows 70,000 to 75,000 clones, roughly 76% of them singletons. The specimen was peripheral blood. The origin of the receptors is a woman aged 70-85 years with acute or convalescent COVID-19.

The CDR3 reads CASSQDRKEQDSNQPQHF. CDR3 bases: TGTGCCAGCAGCCAAGATCGAAAGGAGCAAGATAGCAATCAGCCCCAGCATTTT. The chain links TRBV4-2 to TRBJ1-5, with no clear D. This CDR3 is built from 18 residues. The V and J ends lost 0 bases and 0 bases respectively, with 15 bases between them. Looked up from germline, CDR1 is LGHNA and CDR2 is YNFKEQ.

This chain joins TRBV5-1 and TRBJ2-3, with D uncertain. CDR1 is SGHRS and CDR2 is YFSETQ in the germline V gene. The CDR3 is 13 amino acids. V lost 3 bases and J lost 4, with 9 bases in between. CDR3 nucleotides: TGCGCCAGCAGCTGGCGGCACTCAGATACGCAGTATTTT. Translating gives CASSWRHSDTQYF.

The rearrangement links TRBV4-2 to TRBJ2-1; D is perhaps TRBD1 (5 bases). Germline V gene data show CDR1 as LGHNA and CDR2 as YNFKEQ. The CDR3 runs to 13 residues. The V end lost 1 base, the J end lost 10 bases, and 11 bases lay between the germline ends. CDR3: CASSQVDIREQFF. DNA of the CDR3: TGTGCCAGCAGCCAAGTGGACATTCGAGAGCAGTTCTTC.

This chain joins TRBV5-1 and TRBJ2-7; D gene uncertain. V was cut by 2 bases and J by 0 bases, with 6 bases left in between. CDR1 and CDR2 from the germline V gene are SGHRS and YFSETQ. The CDR3 length is 13 residues. The CDR3 DNA is TGCGCCAGCAGCTTCCTCCCCTCCTACGAGCAGTACTTC. Protein sequence: CASSFLPSYEQYF.

The V and J genes are TRBV19 and TRBJ1-3; 7 bases fit TRBD1. The J segment lost 3 bases and the V segment lost 7 bases, leaving 12 bases of the junction unmatched. The CDR3 is 16 amino acids. Germline CDR1 is LNHDA and CDR2 is SQIVND (reference sequence). The CDR3, as DNA: TGTGCCAGTACTCTGCAGGGGGTTACCCTTGGAAACACCATATATTTT. Protein: CASTLQGVTLGNTIYF.

The chain uses TRBV6-5 and TRBJ2-7; 13 bases fit TRBD2. J was trimmed by 3 bases and V by 9 bases; bases with no gene match: 8. Germline-derived CDR1 and CDR2 are MNHEY and SVGAGI. The length of the CDR3 is 15 residues. Written as DNA, the CDR3 is TGTGCCAGTCGGACTAGCGGGAGAGGCGGCTACGAGCAGTACTTC. Its protein product is CASRTSGRGGYEQYF.

V gene TRBV27 combines with J gene TRBJ1-4; D is perhaps TRBD1 (5 bases). Germline CDR1 is MNHEY and CDR2 is SMNVEV (reference sequence). Trimming took off 5 bases at V and 3 bases at J, with 13 bases between the two ends. The CDR3 loop spans 15 amino acids. Written as DNA, the CDR3 is TGTGCCAGCAGTCGTAGGGGAAGAGCTAATGAAAAACTGTTTTTT. This sequence encodes CASSRRGRANEKLFF.

V usage is TRBV6-5 and J usage is TRBJ1-5; D not resolved. The V gene lost 0 bases and the J gene lost 7 bases, with 13 bases spanning the gap. Germline values: CDR1 MNHEY, CDR2 SVGAGI. The CDR3 consists of 15 residues. The CDR3 loop is CASSYSRRGGQPQHF. For the CDR3, the DNA is TGTGCCAGCAGTTACTCGAGACGGGGAGGCCAGCCCCAGCATTTT.

This chain joins TRBV30 and TRBJ1-1, with D possibly TRBD1 on 5 matching bases. V was pared by 0 bases and J by 2 bases, with 7 bases between. Germline assignment: CDR1 GTSNPN and CDR2 SVGIG (reference sequence). This CDR3 comprises 13 residues. CDR3 protein: CAWSVQVNTEAFF. CDR3 DNA: TGTGCCTGGAGTGTACAGGTTAACACTGAAGCTTTCTTT.

V usage is TRBV5-1 and J usage is TRBJ2-7; the match to TRBD1 covers 8 bases. Germline V CDR1 and CDR2: SGHRS, YFSETQ. The CDR3 contains 15 residues. Trimming at V came to 4 bases and at J to 3 bases, leaving 9 bases not matched to a gene. This CDR3 is CASSRDGQGSYEQYF. In nucleotides, the CDR3 is TGCGCCAGCAGCCGGGACGGACAGGGTAGCTACGAGCAGTACTTC.

The V gene is TRBV5-1, the J gene TRBJ2-3; D perhaps matches TRBD2 (6 bases). The germline CDR1 and CDR2 sequences are SGHRS and YFSETQ. The CDR3 has 15 amino acids. Between the trimmed V and J ends, which lost 3 bases and 6 bases, there was a span of 17 bases. In DNA, the CDR3 is TGCGCCAGCAGCTCACAGCCGGGAGCCCCGGATACGCAGTATTTT. As protein: CASSSQPGAPDTQYF.

V and J are TRBV27 and TRBJ1-1; 9 nucleotides line up with TRBD1. This CDR3 comprises 14 residues. Trimming removed 3 bases from V and 7 bases from J; junction bases left unmatched: 6. Germline CDR1 and CDR2: MNHEY and SMNVEV (reference sequence). The CDR3 bases are TGTGCCAGCAGTTTCAATACAGGGGGCAATGAAGCTTTCTTT. Translation gives CASSFNTGGNEAFF.